Below, one TCR beta chain is given with its context. The data derive from a study of OX40 agonist ivuxolimab in advanced cancers. Study summary: Ivuxolimab is a fully human IgG2 antibody that activates OX40 (CD134). Each patient was given ivuxolimab into a vein every 2 weeks, at 0.01 to 10 mg/kg. Cohort: approximately 83% men, mean age approximately 60, aged roughly 23 to 79.

In germline, CDR1 is SGHRS, CDR2 YFSETQ. V lost 2 bases, J lost 6 bases, and 8 bases lay in between. This CDR3 region has 12 residues. Clones were read by immunoSEQ multiplex PCR, and TCRdb kept only the in-frame ones, dropping some. The repertoire includes roughly 9,200 clones, approximately 70% of them detected once, and about 42% sits in the top ten. The V gene is TRBV5-1, the J gene TRBJ1-1; D ambiguous. This TCR came from an adult with an advanced solid tumor such as melanoma, head and neck, liver or kidney cancer. The sequenced sample was CD4+ or CD8+ T cells sorted from blood, obtained in a trial of the OX40 agonist ivuxolimab. The CDR3 DNA reads TGCGCCAGCAGCTTAGGCCCGGCTGAAGCTTTCTTT. Translated, it gives CASSLGPAEAFF.